A single sample gave rise to the 31 T cell receptor beta chains below, sequenced in a study of tumour-infiltrating T cells in Burkitt lymphoma. Assay used: immunoSEQ multiplex PCR; TCRdb lists only in-frame clones, some missing. Here the sample spans more than 45,000 clones, less than 40% being singletons. Sequenced input: tumor tissue. Receptor source: a human donor with Burkitt lymphoma.

The rearrangement joins TRBV2 to TRBJ1-4; D is unclear. The ends were cut back, 2 bases at V and 8 bases at J, with 15 bases in the middle. The CDR3 is made up of 15 amino acids. CDR1 is SNHLY, CDR2 FYNNEI, per germline. The CDR3 is CASSERRQPLEKLFF. The DNA of the CDR3 is TGTGCCAGCAGTGAAAGACGGCAGCCCTTAGAAAAACTGTTTTTT.

This clone occurred a few times. The chain is built from TRBV5-4 and TRBJ1-1; the D gene is possibly TRBD1 (5 bases). V gave up 0 bases and J gave up 1 base, with 10 bases separating them. Germline V lookup: CDR1 SGHNT, CDR2 YYREEE (reference sequence). The CDR3 loop spans 15 amino acids. The CDR3 loop reads CASSLAGQGNTEAFF. CDR3 nucleotide sequence: TGTGCCAGCAGCTTGGCCGGGCAGGGGAACACTGAAGCTTTCTTT.

The chain carries TRBV30 and TRBJ2-7, with D hard to call. Germline loops: CDR1 GTSNPN, CDR2 SVGIG (reference sequence). The CDR3 covers 11 residues. Trimming took 1 base from V and 4 from J, leaving 5 bases between them. The CDR3: CAWSAAYEQYF. In nucleotides, the CDR3 is TGTGCCTGGAGTGCCGCTTACGAGCAGTACTTC.

This clone was seen a few times. This chain links TRBV19 with TRBJ1-5; 10 bases line up with TRBD1. The V gene end was trimmed by 6 bases and the J gene end by 2 bases; junction bases not matched to a gene: 10. The CDR3 is 17 residues long. Germline V gene lookup returns CDR1 LNHDA and CDR2 SQIVND (reference sequence). The CDR3 bases are TGTGCCAGTAGCCCTCGGGACAGGGGTTGGGGCAATCAGCCCCAGCATTTT. This sequence encodes CASSPRDRGWGNQPQHF.

Only a few counts were recorded for this clone. This sequence joins TRBV6-5 and TRBJ1-2; a weak D match, TRBD1 (5 bases). Trimming cost V 6 bases and J 3 bases, with 8 bases left between them. The CDR3 runs to 12 residues. CDR1 and CDR2 from the germline V gene are MNHEY and SVGAGI. The CDR3 DNA reads as TGTGCCAGCAGCGGACACTACTATGGCTACACCTTC. Residues: CASSGHYYGYTF.

The V call is TRBV19, the J call TRBJ2-1; 9 nucleotides agree with TRBD1. Per germline, CDR1 LNHDA and CDR2 SQIVND (reference sequence). Unmatched junction bases numbered 8, after V lost 3 bases and J lost 8 bases. The CDR3 has 15 residues. DNA of the CDR3: TGTGCCAGTAGTATCCAGGGACAGGGAGGGTATGAGCAGTTCTTC. Translating gives CASSIQGQGGYEQFF. The entire variable domain, with the rest obtained from reference TRBV19 and TRBJ2-1, is as follows: DGGITQSPKYLFRKEGQNVTLSCEQNLNHDAMYWYRQDPGQGLRLIYYSQIVNDFQKGDIAEGYSVSREKKESFPLTVTSAQKNPTAFYLCASSIQGQGGYEQFFGPGTRLTVL.

The chain carries TRBV5-1 and TRBJ2-1; maybe TRBD1 (6 bases). Trimming shortened V by 1 base and J by 8 bases, and 16 bases separated the two germline ends. Per the germline V gene, CDR1 is SGHRS and CDR2 is YFSETQ. The CDR3 is 15 amino acids. CDR3 in amino acids: CASSLRSGEFYEQFF. The CDR3 region has the DNA TGCGCCAGCAGCTTGCGGTCAGGGGAATTCTATGAGCAGTTCTTC.

This chain joins TRBV4-3 and TRBJ2-1; TRBD2 is a possible D gene (5 bases). Germline CDR1 is LGHNA and CDR2 is YSLEER. Trimming took 0 bases from V and 6 from J, leaving 21 bases between them. CDR3 length: 18 residues. The CDR3 DNA reads TGCGCCAGCAGCCAAGATCGGGCGAGCGGACTCCTTGGCAATGAGCAGTTCTTC. Translation: CASSQDRASGLLGNEQFF.

The chain joins TRBV7-9 to TRBJ2-5, with D tentatively TRBD1 (5 bases). In germline, CDR1 is SEHNR, CDR2 FQNEAQ (reference sequence). The CDR3 covers 14 residues. V lost 3 bases and J 1 base, leaving 9 bases between the germline ends. The CDR3 nucleotides are TGTGCCAGCAGCTTGGCTCAGGGCCAAGAGACCCAGTACTTC. Encoded protein: CASSLAQGQETQYF.

The chain has TRBV4-1 and TRBJ2-3; TRBD1 agrees at 8 bases. Germline V gives CDR1 MGHRA, CDR2 YSYEKL. The CDR3 is 14 amino acids. Trimming at V came to 2 bases and at J to 6 bases, leaving 4 bases not matched to a gene. CDR3 coding DNA: TGCGCCAGCAGCCAAAGGACAGGGCTGGATACGCAGTATTTT. Translated, it gives CASSQRTGLDTQYF.

The chain recombines TRBV5-6 with TRBJ1-3, with 10 bases fitting TRBD1. V lost 3 bases, J lost 10 bases, and 7 bases stayed unmatched. CDR1 is SGHDT and CDR2 is YYEEEE in the germline V gene. This CDR3 is 14 amino acids long. CDR3: CASSSRDRGPTIYF. DNA for the CDR3: TGTGCCAGCAGCTCCCGTGACAGGGGGCCTACCATATATTTT.

This chain links TRBV5-3 with TRBJ2-5; no clear D gene. TRBV5-3 is sorted into the ORF group, with uncertain function. V lost 1 base to trimming and J lost 4 bases, with 11 bases between them. The CDR3 is 14 amino acids. CDR3 nucleotides: TGTGCCAGAAGCTTGTTCCTTATCCGAGAGACCCAGTACTTC. This encodes CARSLFLIRETQYF.

The chain joins TRBV7-9 to TRBJ2-5; TRBD1 aligns across 9 bases. CDR3 length: 14 residues. Losses at the gene ends were 5 bases for V and 6 bases for J; bases not matched to a gene: 7. From germline, CDR1 is SEHNR and CDR2 FQNEAQ (reference sequence). CDR3 protein: CASSPEQGAKTQYF. CDR3 nucleotide sequence: TGTGCCAGCAGCCCTGAACAGGGGGCGAAGACCCAGTACTTC.

The CDR3 DNA follows: TGTGCCACCAGCTCCCACCCGAATCAGCCCCAGCATTTT. It encodes CATSSHPNQPQHF. This chain joins TRBV15 and TRBJ1-5; D remains unclear. The germline V gene has CDR1 LNHNV and CDR2 YYDKDF (reference sequence). The CDR3 consists of 13 residues. The V gene lost 5 bases and the J gene lost 4 bases, with 9 bases spanning the gap.

The V call is TRBV2, the J call TRBJ1-3; D is unresolved. The CDR3 consists of 15 residues. V gave up 6 bases and J gave up 0 bases, with 12 bases separating them. Germline CDR1 SNHLY, CDR2 FYNNEI. In DNA form, the CDR3 reads TGTGCCAGCAGCGCAGAGGGTAGCTCTGGAAACACCATATATTTT. The encoded protein is CASSAEGSSGNTIYF.

This clone was seen only a few times. The gene calls are TRBV10-3 and TRBJ2-2; unclear D gene. CDR3 length: 14 amino acids. V gave up 4 bases and J gave up 1 base, with 7 bases separating them. The germline gives CDR1 ENHRY, CDR2 SYGVKD. CDR3 coding DNA: TGTGCCATCAGTGGCCGATTGAACACCGGGGAGCTGTTTTTT. Amino acids: CAISGRLNTGELFF.

This clone has more than one count but fewer than ten. The J gene is TRBJ2-5, the V gene TRBV4-3, with 7 bases identical to TRBD2. Unmatched junction bases numbered 4, after V lost 4 bases and J lost 2 bases. The length of the CDR3 is 14 residues. The V gene's germline CDR1 is LGHNA and CDR2 YSLEER. The CDR3 DNA sequence: TGCGCCAGCAGCCCAGGACTAGATCAAGAGACCCAGTACTTC. Translation gives CASSPGLDQETQYF.

The sample holds a few counts of this clone. Here the CDR3 DNA reads TGCGCCAGCAGCCAAGATCCGGTTTTGACTGAAGCTTTCTTT. It codes for CASSQDPVLTEAFF. The chain has TRBV4-3 and TRBJ1-1; no clear D. There are 14 residues in the CDR3. V lost 0 bases and J 5 bases, leaving 10 bases between the germline ends. CDR1 and CDR2 (germline): LGHNA, YSLEER.

V usage is TRBV5-1 and J usage is TRBJ2-2; 11 positions agree with TRBD2. The CDR3 extends over 16 amino acids. The ends lost 4 bases at V and 5 bases at J; junction bases unmatched: 7. Germline lookup yields CDR1 SGHRS and CDR2 YFSETQ. The CDR3 bases are TGCGCCAGCAGCCCCTCGACTAGCGGGGAAACCGGGGAGCTGTTTTTT. This codes for CASSPSTSGETGELFF.

The chain is built from TRBV11-1 and TRBJ2-3; the match to TRBD2 covers 16 bases. With V trimmed by 5 bases and J by 10 bases, 3 bases remained unmatched. Looked up from germline, CDR1 is SGHAT and CDR2 is FQDESV (reference sequence). CDR3 length equals 14 residues. The CDR3, as DNA: TGTGCCAGCAGCCCCGGGACTAGCGGGGGGGCGCAGTATTTT. This encodes CASSPGTSGGAQYF. Together with reference TRBV11-1 and TRBJ2-3, the CDR3 gives the full variable domain: EAEVAQSPRYKITEKSQAVAFWCDPISGHATLYWYRQILGQGPELLVQFQDESVVDDSQLPKDRFSAERLKGVDSTLKIQPAELGDSAMYLCASSPGTSGGAQYFGPGTRLTVL.

This clone occurred a few times. V gene TRBV7-2 combines with J gene TRBJ2-5, with 8 bases that match TRBD1. The CDR3 has 14 amino acids. In germline, CDR1 is SGHTA, CDR2 FQGNSA. Trimming removed 2 bases from V and 3 bases from J; junction bases left unmatched: 2. CDR3 in amino acids: CASSLWTGKETQYF. DNA for the CDR3: TGTGCCAGCAGCTTATGGACAGGGAAAGAGACCCAGTACTTC. Full variable domain (remainder filled in from reference TRBV7-2 and TRBJ2-5): GAGVSQSPSNKVTEKGKDVELRCDPISGHTALYWYRQSLGQGLEFLIYFQGNSAPDKSGLPSDRFSAERTGGSVSTLTIQRTQQEDSAVYLCASSLWTGKETQYFGPGTRLLVL.

The J gene is TRBJ1-5, the V gene TRBV19; D gene ambiguous. Trimming took 7 bases from V and 0 from J, leaving 10 bases between them. This CDR3 comprises 14 residues. CDR1 and CDR2 (germline): LNHDA, SQIVND (reference sequence). The CDR3, as DNA: TGTGCCAGTATGGACTGGCATAGCAATCAGCCCCAGCATTTT. Protein: CASMDWHSNQPQHF.

The genes are TRBV7-9 and TRBJ1-1, with 7 bases lining up with TRBD1. Germline V gene data show CDR1 as SEHNR and CDR2 as FQNEAQ (reference sequence). J was trimmed by 4 bases and V by 6 bases; bases with no gene match: 5. The CDR3 is made up of 13 amino acids. The CDR3 DNA sequence: TGTGCCAGCAGGCAGGGACAGAGCACTGAAGCTTTCTTT. Its translation is CASRQGQSTEAFF.

The chain uses TRBV30 and TRBJ2-5; 7 bases are a match to TRBD2. J gave up 2 bases and V 2 bases, and 8 bases lay outside the gene matches. The CDR3 sequence is 15 residues long. Germline V lookup: CDR1 GTSNPN, CDR2 SVGIG (reference sequence). The CDR3 DNA follows: TGTGCCTGGAGTCCGACCGTACTAGCGCAAGAGACCCAGTACTTC. It encodes CAWSPTVLAQETQYF.

This clone has only one observation. The rearrangement uses TRBV7-2 and TRBJ2-2; D may correspond to TRBD1 or TRBD2 (5 bases each). V lost 2 bases and J 5 bases, leaving 9 bases between the germline ends. Germline V gene lookup returns CDR1 SGHTA and CDR2 FQGNSA. The CDR3 runs 14 residues. The CDR3 region has the DNA TGTGCCAGCAGCTTAAGTTGGGGGACCGGGGAGCTGTTTTTT. It is translated as CASSLSWGTGELFF.

The CDR3 region has the DNA TGCGCCAGCAGCCGGGACGGCTCGGGTGGCTACACCTTC. Its protein is CASSRDGSGGYTF. J is TRBJ1-2 and V is TRBV4-1; D may be TRBD1 (5 bases). From germline, CDR1 is MGHRA and CDR2 YSYEKL. Trimming cost V 4 bases and J 7 bases, with 13 bases left between them. CDR3 size: 13 residues.

This clone turned up a few times. CDR3 amino acids: CASSFPRDTGEAFF. CDR3 in DNA: TGTGCCAGCAGCTTCCCCCGGGATACGGGTGAAGCTTTCTTT. The chain carries TRBV11-2 and TRBJ1-1; D gene unclear. V lost 3 bases and J 7 bases, leaving 15 bases between the germline ends. The CDR3 runs to 14 residues. Looked up from germline, CDR1 is SGHAT and CDR2 is FQNNGV.

This clone showed up just a few times. The genes are TRBV7-9 and TRBJ2-7; 8 bases agree with TRBD1. CDR1 is SEHNR and CDR2 is FQNEAQ in the germline V gene (reference sequence). The CDR3 runs to 19 residues. With 5 bases clipped from V and 0 bases from J, the junction kept 18 bases outside the gene matches. The CDR3 DNA reads TGTGCCAGCAGCCATCCCCAGGGACAGGACTCCCCCTACTCCTACGAGCAGTACTTC. Translation: CASSHPQGQDSPYSYEQYF.

The chain joins TRBV10-3 to TRBJ1-3; perhaps TRBD1 as D (6 bases). CDR1 is ENHRY and CDR2 is SYGVKD in the germline V gene. The CDR3 runs to 15 residues. Trimming removed 3 bases at V and 3 bases at J, with 12 bases between. The CDR3 DNA reads as TGTGCCATCAGTGAAAGAGGGGGGCGTGGAAACACCATATATTTT. Its protein product is CAISERGGRGNTIYF.

This clone was counted only a few times. The chain combines TRBV2 with TRBJ2-3, with D possibly being TRBD2 (6 bases). CDR1 is SNHLY and CDR2 is FYNNEI in the germline V gene. V was cut by 7 bases and J by 0 bases, with 8 bases left in between. The CDR3 extends over 13 amino acids. In nucleotides, the CDR3 is TGTGCCAGCACTAGCGCTAGCACAGATACGCAGTATTTT. This translates into CASTSASTDTQYF.

The CDR3 DNA sequence: TGTGCCAGCAGTTACTCCGGGACAGGGAGGGCCAACGTCCTGACTTTC. It translates to CASSYSGTGRANVLTF. The chain has TRBV6-6 and TRBJ2-6; 9 bases line up with TRBD1. The V gene's germline CDR1 is MNHNY and CDR2 SVGAGI (reference sequence). This CDR3 has 16 amino acids. J was trimmed by 5 bases and V by 0 bases; bases with no gene match: 2.